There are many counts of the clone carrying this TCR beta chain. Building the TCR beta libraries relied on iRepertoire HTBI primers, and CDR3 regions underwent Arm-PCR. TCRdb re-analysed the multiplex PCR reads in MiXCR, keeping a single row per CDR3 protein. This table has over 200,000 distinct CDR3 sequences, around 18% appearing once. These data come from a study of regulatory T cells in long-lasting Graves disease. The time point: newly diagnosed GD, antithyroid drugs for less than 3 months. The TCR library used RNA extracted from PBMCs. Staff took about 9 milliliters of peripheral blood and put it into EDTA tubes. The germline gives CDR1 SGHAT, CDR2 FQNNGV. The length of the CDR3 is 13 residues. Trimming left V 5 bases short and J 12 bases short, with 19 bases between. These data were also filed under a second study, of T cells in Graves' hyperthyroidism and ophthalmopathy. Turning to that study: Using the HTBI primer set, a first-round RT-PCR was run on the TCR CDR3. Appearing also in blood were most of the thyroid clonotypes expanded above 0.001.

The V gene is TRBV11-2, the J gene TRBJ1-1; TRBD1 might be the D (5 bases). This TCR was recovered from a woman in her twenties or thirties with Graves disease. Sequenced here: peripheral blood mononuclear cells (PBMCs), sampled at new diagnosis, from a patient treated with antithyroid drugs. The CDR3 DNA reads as TGTGCCAGCAGCCCCCCAGGGAGAGATGACCCTTTCTTT. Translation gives CASSPPGRDDPFF.